This T cell receptor (beta chain) appears in the sequencing data of a study of cytomegalovirus exposure and HLA in healthy donors. Study observations and caveats: A likely sequencing artifact accounted for one observed cluster of highly shared sequence variants. HLA restriction was apparent for most CMV-associated TCR beta chains in a later analysis. Most TCR beta V segments were productive about 87% or about 30% of the time in an earlier analysis.

A word on this clone: Its target is not known.

Healthy bone marrow donors formed the donor group. Germline V lookup: CDR1 SGDLS, CDR2 YYNGEE. The CDR3 is 17 amino acids. V was trimmed by 3 bases and J by 4 bases, leaving 21 bases between them. It was with 60 Vbeta and 13 Jbeta primers that the PCR ran. Only in-frame clones appear in the TCRdb table, and some are missing; sequencing was by immunoSEQ multiplex PCR. The sample has over 100,000 clones; around 77% are singletons. The TCR comes from a man between 25 and 39 years old in good health and CMV-seronegative. The chain couples TRBV9 to TRBJ2-3, with D possibly matching TRBD2 (6 bases). Sequencing input: PBMCs. The CDR3 DNA is TGTGCCAGCAGCGCTCCCCCAGCGGGCCACCGAGCAGATACGCAGTATTTT. This sequence encodes CASSAPPAGHRADTQYF.